This is a list of T cell receptor beta chains from one sample in a study of tumor-infiltrating lymphocytes in oesophageal squamous cell carcinoma. TCRdb independently ran MiXCR on the PCR reads; one entry per CDR3 protein. Here the sample spans 18,000 or so distinct CDR3 sequences, 42% being singletons. Sequencing was done on a sample of normal esophageal tissue next to the tumor. The receptors were sampled from a female donor with esophageal squamous cell carcinoma. The CDR3 runs from the conserved cysteine through the conserved F or W. D genes are given only for firm matches. Clone size appears in some rows only: once, few, many, or a class for an expanded clone.

v_gene	d_gene	j_gene	abundance	len	CDR3aa	CDR3nt
TRBV7-8	TRBD1	TRBJ2-7	few	16	CASSLEALDRGYEQYF	TGTGCCAGCAGCTTAGAAGCCTTGGACAGGGGTTACGAGCAGTACTTC
TRBV27	TRBD1	TRBJ2-1	NA	15	CASRNRGLLVNEQFF	TGTGCCAGCAGAAACAGGGGTTTGCTAGTCAATGAGCAGTTCTTC
TRBV7-3	TRBD2	TRBJ2-2	many	17	CASSLIGLAGGTGELFF	TGTGCCAGCAGCTTAATCGGACTAGCGGGCGGTACCGGGGAGCTGTTTTTT
TRBV7-2	TRBD2	TRBJ2-1	NA	19	CASSSRGRLAGGSYNEQFF	TGTGCCAGCAGCTCGAGGGGCAGACTAGCGGGAGGTTCCTACAATGAGCAGTTCTTC
TRBV7-6	TRBD2	TRBJ2-4	NA	15	CASSTTSGSSAEQYF	TGTGCCAGCAGCACCACTAGCGGGAGCAGTGCTGAGCAGTACTTC
TRBV6-1	TRBD2	TRBJ2-1	NA	16	CASSESSSGGYNEQFF	TGTGCCAGCAGTGAATCCTCCAGCGGGGGTTACAATGAGCAGTTCTTC
TRBV18	NA	TRBJ1-1	many	15	CASSPRQQGRTEAFF	TGTGCCAGCTCACCACGGCAGCAGGGAAGGACTGAAGCTTTCTTT
TRBV7-7	TRBD2	TRBJ2-3	once	15	CASSLGLANTDTQYF	TGTGCTAGCAGCTTGGGACTAGCGAACACAGATACGCAGTATTTT
TRBV7-3	TRBD2	TRBJ2-1	NA	15	CASSSLAGIGLRAVF	TGTGCCAGCAGCTCATTAGCGGGAATAGGTCTACGAGCAGTATTT
TRBV6-1	NA	TRBJ2-2	many	13	CVSSNSLPGELFF	TGTGTTTCCTCGAACAGTCTGCCCGGGGAGCTGTTTTTT
TRBV12-3/TRBV12-4	NA	TRBJ2-1	few	13	CASSPHTGNEQFF	TGTGCCAGCAGTCCCCACACAGGGAATGAGCAGTTCTTC
TRBV28	NA	TRBJ2-4	NA	12	CASSLDKNIQYF	TGTGCCAGCAGTTTAGACAAAAACATTCAGTACTTC
TRBV7-2	NA	TRBJ1-2	NA	12	CASSSTGYGYTF	TGTGCCAGCAGCTCTACAGGCTATGGCTACACCTTC